The 23 T cell receptor beta chains below all came from one sample that was sequenced in a study of shared clonotypes between healthy human individuals. Using immunoSEQ multiplex PCR, the repertoire was profiled, and TCRdb retains in-frame clones only, with some absent. The table has millions of clones, more than 80% seen once. The specimen sequenced was naive CD4+ T cells sorted from blood. Documented subset: CD45RA+ positively selected. The receptors stem from a man aged 18 to 30 in good health.

This chain uses TRBV30 with TRBJ2-5; 8 bases are shared with TRBD2. The junction had 6 bases not matched to a gene; V was cut back by 2 bases and J by 1 base. The CDR3 loop spans 15 amino acids. Germline values: CDR1 GTSNPN, CDR2 SVGIG (reference sequence). The CDR3 nucleotides read TGTGCCTGGAGTAGGGGGAGCGGGGGCCAAGAGACCCAGTACTTC. Encoded protein: CAWSRGSGGQETQYF.

The J gene is TRBJ2-3, the V gene TRBV6-4; D is unclear. This CDR3 comprises 14 residues. In germline, CDR1 is MRHNA, CDR2 SNTAGT. The ends were cut back, 0 bases at V and 4 bases at J, with 8 bases in the middle. CDR3 in DNA: TGTGCCAGCAGTGACTCATTCCCCCCAGATACGCAGTATTTT. Translating it yields CASSDSFPPDTQYF.

The V call is TRBV5-1, the J call TRBJ2-1; D perhaps matches TRBD1 (5 bases). Germline V gene sequence: CDR1 SGHRS, CDR2 YFSETQ. CDR3 length: 12 residues. Trimming left V 0 bases short and J 15 bases short, with 13 bases between. The CDR3 DNA sequence: TGCGCCAGCAGCTTGGGGGGCGGCGGAGTGTTCTTC. It codes for CASSLGGGGVFF.

V gene TRBV27 combines with J gene TRBJ1-5; the D is unclear. Germline V lookup: CDR1 MNHEY, CDR2 SMNVEV (reference sequence). The CDR3 covers 13 residues. Between the trimmed V and J ends, which lost 5 bases and 4 bases, there was a span of 9 bases. The CDR3 coding sequence is TGTGCCAGCAGTCCGGACCTAAATCAGCCCCAGCATTTT. This sequence encodes CASSPDLNQPQHF.

This chain uses TRBV12-1 with TRBJ1-6. TRBV12-1 represents a pseudogene. There are 18 residues in the CDR3. The CDR3 sequence: CASSFVSVRTLYNSPLHF. The CDR3 DNA sequence: TGTGCCAGCAGCTTTGTTAGCGTCAGGACTTTGTATAATTCACCCCTCCACTTT.

CDR3 amino acids: CASSDEGGYEQYF. CDR3 DNA sequence: TGTGCCAGCAGTGACGAGGGGGGTTACGAGCAGTACTTC. This chain joins TRBV2 and TRBJ2-7, with D perhaps matching TRBD1 or TRBD2 (6 bases each). The V and J ends lost 3 bases and 4 bases respectively, with 10 bases between them. CDR3 length: 13 amino acids. In germline, CDR1 is SNHLY, CDR2 FYNNEI.

The rearrangement joins TRBV7-6 to TRBJ2-2; D might be TRBD1 or TRBD2, each matching 6 bases. The V gene lost 1 base and the J gene lost 3 bases, with 12 bases spanning the gap. CDR3 length: 16 residues. Germline V gives CDR1 SGHVS, CDR2 FNYEAQ. CDR3 DNA: TGTGCCAGCAGCTTAGTTCCCGGGGGCCACACCGGGGAGCTGTTTTTT. This encodes CASSLVPGGHTGELFF.

This chain links TRBV14 with TRBJ2-7; D uncertain. CDR3 length equals 11 residues. Germline CDR1 and CDR2: SGHDN and FVKESK. Trimming stripped 1 base from V and 6 bases from J, with 4 bases between. The CDR3 is CASSQVTEQYF. In DNA form, the CDR3 reads TGTGCCAGCAGCCAAGTCACCGAGCAGTACTTC. The full variable domain, rest sourced from reference TRBV14 and TRBJ2-7, is EAGVTQFPSHSVIEKGQTVTLRCDPISGHDNLYWYRRVMGKEIKFLLHFVKESKQDESGMPNNRFLAERTGGTYSTLKVQPAELEDSGVYFCASSQVTEQYFGPGTRLTVT.

This rearrangement joins TRBV18 to TRBJ2-3; D call uncertain. This CDR3 region has 12 residues. The germline V gene encodes CDR1 KGHSH and CDR2 LQKENI. Trimming shortened V by 6 bases and J by 3 bases, and 7 bases separated the two germline ends. CDR3 sequence (DNA): TGTGCCAGCTCTCAAGTGACAGATACGCAGTATTTT. Amino acid sequence: CASSQVTDTQYF.

The chain employs TRBV6-5 and TRBJ1-2; 7 bases are a match to TRBD1. The CDR3 runs to 12 residues. J gave up 7 bases and V 5 bases, and 4 bases lay outside the gene matches. CDR1 is MNHEY, CDR2 SVGAGI, per germline. In DNA, the CDR3 is TGTGCCAGCAGTCCCTCAGGGGGTGGCTACACCTTC. Amino acid sequence: CASSPSGGGYTF.

This clone was counted once. The V call is TRBV28, the J call TRBJ2-7; a possible D gene is TRBD2 (6 bases). Trimming pared 6 bases from V and 3 bases from J, leaving 18 bases between. Per the germline V gene, CDR1 is MDHEN and CDR2 is SYDVKM. The CDR3 spans 15 residues. CDR3: CASSPAPRGSYEQYF. The CDR3 DNA is TGTGCCAGCAGCCCCGCCCCCCGGGGGAGCTACGAGCAGTACTTC. Full variable domain (outside the CDR3, taken from reference TRBV28 and TRBJ2-7): DVKVTQSSRYLVKRTGEKVFLECVQDMDHENMFWYRQDPGLGLRLIYFSYDVKMKEKGDIPEGYSVSREKKERFSLILESASTNQTSMYLCASSPAPRGSYEQYFGPGTRLTVT.

A few counts support this clone. The chain carries TRBV7-9 and TRBJ1-6; 7 positions agree with TRBD1. CDR1 SEHNR and CDR2 FQNEAQ come from the germline V gene (reference sequence). The CDR3 sequence is 13 residues long. Trimming cost V 4 bases and J 10 bases; bases outside gene matches: 4. CDR3 residues: CASSWDSNSPLHF. In DNA, the CDR3 is TGTGCCAGCAGCTGGGACAGTAACTCACCCCTCCACTTT.

This clone was detected once. This chain uses TRBV5-1 with TRBJ2-3; 8 bases agree with TRBD1. Trimming at V came to 0 bases and at J to 4 bases, leaving 4 bases not matched to a gene. Per the germline V gene, CDR1 is SGHRS and CDR2 is YFSETQ. CDR3 length: 15 residues. CDR3 in DNA: TGCGCCAGCAGCTTGGCGGGACAGGTAGCAGATACGCAGTATTTT. It translates to CASSLAGQVADTQYF.

The gene calls are TRBV5-1 and TRBJ2-7; 9 bases are a match to TRBD1. Germline loops: CDR1 SGHRS, CDR2 YFSETQ. The V segment lost 0 bases and the J segment 3 bases; nucleotides outside the gene matches: 10. This CDR3 comprises 17 residues. This chain's CDR3 is CASSLDHTGGAGYEQYF. CDR3 DNA: TGCGCCAGCAGCTTGGACCATACAGGGGGCGCGGGCTACGAGCAGTACTTC.

J is TRBJ2-7 and V is TRBV7-9; 10 bases agree with TRBD1. V dropped 5 bases and J dropped 3; count of bases not matched to a gene: 7. Germline assignment: CDR1 SEHNR and CDR2 FQNEAQ (reference sequence). The CDR3 has 15 amino acids. CDR3 amino acids: CASSQLGQGIYEQYF. The CDR3 nucleotides read TGTGCCAGCAGCCAACTGGGACAGGGGATCTACGAGCAGTACTTC.

The CDR3, as DNA: TGTGCCAGCAGCTTAAATGGAGAGTTGATAGGGGTTACCTACAATGAGCAGTTCTTC. Its translation is CASSLNGELIGVTYNEQFF. The V gene is TRBV7-8, the J gene TRBJ2-1; TRBD1 is a possible D gene (5 bases). Trimming shortened V by 2 bases and J by 2 bases, and 22 bases separated the two germline ends. Germline CDR1 SGHVS, CDR2 FQNEAQ. CDR3 length: 19 amino acids. Supplemented by reference TRBV7-8 and TRBJ2-1, the full variable domain reads GAGVSQSPRYKVAKRGQDVALRCDPISGHVSLFWYQQALGQGPEFLTYFQNEAQLDKSGLPSDRFFAERPEGSVSTLKIQRTQQEDSAVYLCASSLNGELIGVTYNEQFFGPGTRLTVL.

The chain couples TRBV11-3 to TRBJ1-6; D unresolved. The V and J ends lost 2 bases and 6 bases respectively, with 5 bases between them. The CDR3 runs 13 residues. Germline V gives CDR1 SGHNT, CDR2 YENEEA. The CDR3 here is CASSLNFNSPLHF. The DNA of the CDR3 is TGTGCCAGCAGCTTAAACTTTAATTCACCCCTCCACTTT.

The chain uses TRBV7-2 and TRBJ1-2, with D uncertain. The V end lost 3 bases, the J end lost 10 bases, and 18 bases lay between the germline ends. Germline CDR1 is SGHTA and CDR2 is FQGNSA. The CDR3 length is 14 residues. CDR3 in DNA: TGTGCCAGCAGCTTTGGGCTTTCGGCAGGCCACTACACCTTC. Its protein product is CASSFGLSAGHYTF.

J is TRBJ1-2 and V is TRBV28, with TRBD1 identical over 8 bases. This CDR3 has 16 residues. Looked up from germline, CDR1 is MDHEN and CDR2 is SYDVKM. Germline trimming cut 2 bases from V and 5 bases from J; bases unmatched to any gene: 10. The CDR3 here is CASSLNRRGQRYGYTF. The CDR3 DNA is TGTGCCAGCAGTTTAAACCGCAGGGGGCAAAGATATGGCTACACCTTC.

As for this clone: The identical CDR3 is also encoded by other nucleotide sequences in the sample. J is TRBJ2-3 and V is TRBV6-1; D is unclear. In germline, CDR1 is MNHNS, CDR2 SASEGT. V lost 2 bases, J lost 5 bases, and 2 bases lay in between. The CDR3 covers 11 residues. Here the CDR3 reads CASSEQDTQYF. As DNA, the CDR3 is TGTGCCAGCAGTGAACAAGATACGCAGTATTTT.

The genes are TRBV9 and TRBJ2-7; 9 bases are a match to TRBD1. This CDR3 spans 17 amino acids. The V gene's germline CDR1 is SGDLS and CDR2 YYNGEE. With V trimmed by 3 bases and J by 2 bases, 12 bases remained unmatched. CDR3: CASSASPGQGWTYEQYF. The CDR3 coding sequence is TGTGCCAGCAGCGCGAGCCCGGGACAGGGATGGACCTACGAGCAGTACTTC.

The gene calls are TRBV19 and TRBJ2-7; the match to TRBD2 covers 9 bases. Germline-derived CDR1 and CDR2 are LNHDA and SQIVND (reference sequence). CDR3 length equals 15 residues. The ends lost 1 base at V and 9 bases at J; junction bases unmatched: 10. The CDR3 loop is CASSIGGLAQHGQYF. In nucleotides, the CDR3 is TGTGCCAGTAGTATAGGGGGACTAGCTCAACATGGGCAGTACTTC.

The chain links TRBV5-1 to TRBJ2-6; D may correspond to TRBD1 or TRBD2 (5 bases each). CDR3 length: 18 amino acids. Germline CDR1 and CDR2: SGHRS and YFSETQ. The germline V and J ends were trimmed by 0 bases and 0 bases, with 13 bases remaining between them. The CDR3 reads CASSLGPAGASGANVLTF. In nucleotides, the CDR3 is TGCGCCAGCAGCTTGGGTCCGGCCGGGGCCTCTGGGGCCAACGTCCTGACTTTC.